These T cell receptor beta chains were read from a single sample in a study of spatial heterogeneity in lung cancer. TCRdb re-called the 5' RACE reads through MiXCR, storing one row per CDR3 protein. The sample includes around 100,000 distinct CDR3 sequences, around 4.8% of them seen just once. The sequenced sample was lung tumor tissue, obtained at surgery. The receptors here all came from a male donor with early-stage non-small cell lung cancer. CDR3s leave out the opening cysteine and the closing phenylalanine or tryptophan.

TRBV7-6,TRBJ2-5,ASRATGEKTQY
TRBV20-1,TRBJ1-1,SASNGDDAEAF
TRBV25-1,TRBJ2-3,ASSELGYSADTQY
TRBV11-2,TRBJ1-1,ASSPGSAGLNTEAF
TRBV28,TRBJ1-3,ACGYSGNTIY
TRBV6-2/TRBV6-3,TRBJ2-4,ASCNGGAIAKNIQY
TRBV20-1,TRBJ2-2,SAKYSGRETGELF
TRBV20-1,TRBJ2-3,SAPALGQVSTDTQY
TRBV5-6,TRBJ2-7,ASSLSPAGPLGEQY
TRBV18,TRBJ1-1,ASSPWDRATLAF
TRBV28,TRBJ1-5,ASSFRVANQPQH
TRBV28,TRBJ2-5,ASRPFLTSGKYQETQY
TRBV20-1,TRBJ2-1,SARRSTSGSYNEQF
TRBV7-9,TRBJ1-5,ASSLGQGASPSNQPQH
TRBV5-1,TRBJ1-1,ASSLMGGAEHGNTEAF
TRBV5-1,TRBJ2-1,ASSTDTSGAAPSNEQF
TRBV9,TRBJ2-2,ASSTTGTGELF
TRBV4-1,TRBJ2-1,ASSQDNREAYNEQF
TRBV18,TRBJ1-2,ASSLTTAANYGYT
TRBV20-1,TRBJ2-7,SARGLAGINEQY
TRBV6-6,TRBJ2-5,ASSTGAETQY
TRBV29-1,TRBJ1-1,SVGPRQLNTEAF
TRBV27,TRBJ1-1,ASSLSGTVNTEAF
TRBV5-1,TRBJ2-1,ASSAADSYNEQF
TRBV20-1,TRBJ2-3,SARVERPTDTQY
TRBV28,TRBJ1-5,ASSSETGYSNQPQH
TRBV5-1,TRBJ2-2,ASSTYPIAGGLLTGELF
TRBV11-2,TRBJ2-1,ASRTSGGLYNEQF
TRBV28,TRBJ1-6,ATKTGSSYNSPLH